The rows below give T cell receptor beta chains drawn from one sample of a study of spatial heterogeneity in lung cancer. TCRdb passed the 5' RACE reads through MiXCR, listing each CDR3 protein once. The table includes about 12,000 distinct CDR3 sequences, 3% to 4.5% detected once. The sample in question was PBMCs, obtained at surgery. Receptors originate from a male donor with early-stage non-small cell lung cancer. Both conserved end residues are part of each CDR3. The D gene is left open where the match is weak. Some rows mark clone size as missing; the rest say once, few, many or name a class of expanded clone.

CDR3 protein: CASSPGTSGRGYNEQFF; CDR3 DNA: TGTGCCAGCAGCCCCGGGACTAGCGGGAGGGGGTACAATGAGCAGTTCTTC; clone size: many; V gene: TRBV11-2; J gene: TRBJ2-1; CDR3 length: 17; D gene: TRBD2
CDR3 protein: CASMGLAGHNEQFF; CDR3 DNA: TGCGCCAGCATGGGCCTTGCGGGCCACAATGAGCAGTTCTTC; clone size: many; V gene: TRBV10-2; J gene: TRBJ2-1; CDR3 length: 14; D gene: .
CDR3 protein: CASSFEGRSLNEQFF; CDR3 DNA: TGTGCCAGCAGTTTCGAGGGAAGGAGTTTGAATGAGCAGTTCTTC; clone size: many; V gene: TRBV27; J gene: TRBJ2-1; CDR3 length: 15; D gene: .
CDR3 protein: CASSFPGDRDEQYF; CDR3 DNA: TGTGCCAGCAGCTTCCCCGGCGATCGGGACGAGCAGTACTTC; clone size: .; V gene: TRBV7-9; J gene: TRBJ2-7; CDR3 length: 14; D gene: .
CDR3 protein: CATSLRQHNQPQHF; CDR3 DNA: TGTGCCACCAGCCTGAGGCAGCACAATCAGCCCCAGCATTTT; clone size: many; V gene: TRBV24-1; J gene: TRBJ1-5; CDR3 length: 14; D gene: .
CDR3 protein: CASSRQGGYNIQYF; CDR3 DNA: TGTGCCAGCAGTAGGCAAGGGGGCTATAACATTCAGTACTTC; clone size: few; V gene: TRBV27; J gene: TRBJ2-4; CDR3 length: 14; D gene: TRBD1
CDR3 protein: CASTRQNARQPQHF; CDR3 DNA: TGTGCCAGCACACGCCAGAATGCTCGGCAGCCCCAGCATTTT; clone size: .; V gene: TRBV12-3/TRBV12-4; J gene: TRBJ1-5; CDR3 length: 14; D gene: .
CDR3 protein: CASSYIRGSNNEQFF; CDR3 DNA: TGTGCCAGCAGTTACATTCGCGGGAGTAACAATGAGCAGTTCTTC; clone size: many; V gene: TRBV6-6; J gene: TRBJ2-1; CDR3 length: 15; D gene: TRBD2
CDR3 protein: CASSEDAATNEKLFF; CDR3 DNA: TGTGCCAGTAGTGAGGACGCTGCAACTAATGAAAAACTGTTTTTT; clone size: .; V gene: TRBV19; J gene: TRBJ1-4; CDR3 length: 15; D gene: .
CDR3 protein: CASTLLVGASETQYF; CDR3 DNA: TGTGCCAGCACCTTATTGGTGGGGGCGAGTGAGACCCAGTACTTC; clone size: many; V gene: TRBV7-2; J gene: TRBJ2-5; CDR3 length: 15; D gene: .
CDR3 protein: CASSLGEPGLAGSRATDTQYF; CDR3 DNA: TGCGCCAGCAGCTTGGGGGAACCGGGACTAGCGGGATCTCGGGCCACAGATACGCAGTATTTT; clone size: few; V gene: TRBV5-1; J gene: TRBJ2-3; CDR3 length: 21; D gene: TRBD2
CDR3 protein: CASSEGWSSRLAKNIQYF; CDR3 DNA: TGTGCCAGCAGTGAGGGTTGGTCCAGTAGGCTAGCCAAAAACATTCAGTACTTC; clone size: many; V gene: TRBV2; J gene: TRBJ2-4; CDR3 length: 18; D gene: .
CDR3 protein: CASSWVNTEAFF; CDR3 DNA: TGTGCCAGCAGTTGGGTGAACACTGAAGCTTTCTTT; clone size: many; V gene: TRBV6-6; J gene: TRBJ1-1; CDR3 length: 12; D gene: .
CDR3 protein: CASSLAGSGGQETQYF; CDR3 DNA: TGCGCCAGCAGCTTGGCCGGTAGCGGGGGCCAAGAGACCCAGTACTTC; clone size: many; V gene: TRBV5-1; J gene: TRBJ2-5; CDR3 length: 16; D gene: TRBD2
CDR3 protein: CASSRTSGRENIQYF; CDR3 DNA: TGTGCCAGCAGCCGGACTAGCGGGAGGGAAAACATTCAGTACTTC; clone size: .; V gene: TRBV7-9; J gene: TRBJ2-4; CDR3 length: 15; D gene: TRBD2
CDR3 protein: CASSWNVEKLFF; CDR3 DNA: TGTGCCAGCAGTTGGAACGTTGAAAAACTGTTTTTT; clone size: many; V gene: TRBV28; J gene: TRBJ1-4; CDR3 length: 12; D gene: .
CDR3 protein: CSARDQFGPSTDTQYF; CDR3 DNA: TGCAGTGCTAGAGATCAGTTCGGACCTAGCACAGATACGCAGTATTTT; clone size: few; V gene: TRBV20-1; J gene: TRBJ2-3; CDR3 length: 16; D gene: .
CDR3 protein: CASSGDGLPSTDTQYF; CDR3 DNA: TGTGCCAGCAGTGGGGATGGACTACCCAGCACAGATACGCAGTATTTT; clone size: many; V gene: TRBV6-1; J gene: TRBJ2-3; CDR3 length: 16; D gene: .
CDR3 protein: CASSPGLLGEQYF; CDR3 DNA: TGTGCCAGCAGCCCTGGACTACTGGGCGAGCAGTACTTC; clone size: .; V gene: TRBV6-5; J gene: TRBJ2-7; CDR3 length: 13; D gene: .
CDR3 protein: CASQNLRISGNTIYF; CDR3 DNA: TGTGCCAGTCAAAACCTTCGAATCTCTGGAAACACCATATATTTT; clone size: many; V gene: TRBV11-2; J gene: TRBJ1-3; CDR3 length: 15; D gene: .
CDR3 protein: CASSQSPQGNRSGRAFQTQYF; CDR3 DNA: TGCGCCAGCAGTCAATCCCCCCAGGGAAATAGAAGCGGGAGGGCCTTTCAGACCCAGTACTTC; clone size: many; V gene: TRBV23-1; J gene: TRBJ2-5; CDR3 length: 21; D gene: TRBD2
CDR3 protein: CASSLGAGSSGANVLTF; CDR3 DNA: TGTGCCAGCAGCTTAGGGGCAGGGTCCTCTGGGGCCAACGTCCTGACTTTC; clone size: many; V gene: TRBV7-9; J gene: TRBJ2-6; CDR3 length: 17; D gene: .
CDR3 protein: CASSSGPPGANVLTF; CDR3 DNA: TGTGCCAGCAGCTCGGGCCCCCCTGGGGCCAACGTCCTGACTTTC; clone size: many; V gene: TRBV5-5; J gene: TRBJ2-6; CDR3 length: 15; D gene: .
CDR3 protein: CASSYGGLVPYEQFF; CDR3 DNA: TGTGCCAGCAGTTACGGAGGACTAGTCCCATATGAGCAGTTCTTC; clone size: few; V gene: TRBV6-2/TRBV6-3; J gene: TRBJ2-1; CDR3 length: 15; D gene: TRBD2
CDR3 protein: CASSWTSGRGGTDTQYF; CDR3 DNA: TGTGCCAGCAGTTGGACTAGCGGGAGGGGCGGCACAGATACGCAGTATTTT; clone size: many; V gene: TRBV12-3/TRBV12-4; J gene: TRBJ2-3; CDR3 length: 17; D gene: TRBD2
CDR3 protein: CASSPGTSGKGKNIQYF; CDR3 DNA: TGTGCCAGCAGCCCCGGGACTAGCGGGAAGGGCAAAAACATTCAGTACTTC; clone size: many; V gene: TRBV11-2; J gene: TRBJ2-4; CDR3 length: 17; D gene: TRBD2
CDR3 protein: CASSPTVSGYTGELFF; CDR3 DNA: TGTGCCAGCAGCCCCACCGTATCTGGGTACACCGGGGAGCTGTTTTTT; clone size: few; V gene: TRBV28; J gene: TRBJ2-2; CDR3 length: 16; D gene: .
CDR3 protein: CSASPSGATYEQYF; CDR3 DNA: TGCAGTGCTAGTCCCTCAGGAGCGACCTACGAGCAGTACTTC; clone size: .; V gene: TRBV20-1; J gene: TRBJ2-7; CDR3 length: 14; D gene: .
CDR3 protein: CSASPQETQYF; CDR3 DNA: TGCAGTGCTAGTCCCCAAGAGACCCAGTACTTC; clone size: few; V gene: TRBV20-1; J gene: TRBJ2-5; CDR3 length: 11; D gene: .
CDR3 protein: CASSLGTSGPDTQYF; CDR3 DNA: TGTGCCAGCAGCCTCGGGACTAGCGGGCCCGATACGCAGTATTTT; clone size: many; V gene: TRBV28; J gene: TRBJ2-3; CDR3 length: 15; D gene: TRBD2
CDR3 protein: CASTPSGIRGNYGYTF; CDR3 DNA: TGCGCCAGCACCCCTAGCGGTATCAGGGGAAACTATGGCTACACCTTC; clone size: many; V gene: TRBV4-1; J gene: TRBJ1-2; CDR3 length: 16; D gene: .
CDR3 protein: CASKRTGVYEQYF; CDR3 DNA: TGTGCCAGCAAACGGACAGGGGTGTACGAGCAGTACTTC; clone size: many; V gene: TRBV27; J gene: TRBJ2-7; CDR3 length: 13; D gene: TRBD1
CDR3 protein: CSVPTEGENEQFF; CDR3 DNA: TGCAGCGTCCCCACGGAAGGGGAGAATGAGCAGTTCTTC; clone size: many; V gene: TRBV29-1; J gene: TRBJ2-1; CDR3 length: 13; D gene: .
CDR3 protein: CASSFQLALSYNEQFF; CDR3 DNA: TGTGCTAGCAGCTTCCAGCTAGCGCTTTCCTACAATGAGCAGTTCTTC; clone size: .; V gene: TRBV7-7; J gene: TRBJ2-1; CDR3 length: 16; D gene: .
CDR3 protein: CASSLNLNTEAFF; CDR3 DNA: TGTGCCAGCAGTTTAAATCTGAACACTGAAGCTTTCTTT; clone size: .; V gene: TRBV12-3/TRBV12-4; J gene: TRBJ1-1; CDR3 length: 13; D gene: .
CDR3 protein: CASSTLYSNQPQHF; CDR3 DNA: TGCGCCAGCAGCACACTTTATAGCAATCAGCCCCAGCATTTT; clone size: many; V gene: TRBV5-1; J gene: TRBJ1-5; CDR3 length: 14; D gene: .
CDR3 protein: CASSSNDRDYGYTF; CDR3 DNA: TGTGCCAGTAGTTCCAACGACAGGGACTATGGCTACACCTTC; clone size: many; V gene: TRBV19; J gene: TRBJ1-2; CDR3 length: 14; D gene: TRBD1
CDR3 protein: CASSPIAGVYEQYF; CDR3 DNA: TGCGCCAGCAGCCCAATAGCGGGAGTGTACGAGCAGTACTTC; clone size: few; V gene: TRBV4-3; J gene: TRBJ2-7; CDR3 length: 14; D gene: TRBD2
CDR3 protein: CASSSQTGATYNEQFF; CDR3 DNA: TGCGCCAGCAGCTCTCAGACGGGAGCTACCTACAATGAGCAGTTCTTC; clone size: many; V gene: TRBV5-1; J gene: TRBJ2-1; CDR3 length: 16; D gene: .
CDR3 protein: CASSSYRGQGGELFF; CDR3 DNA: TGTGCCAGCAGCTCCTACAGGGGGCAGGGCGGGGAGCTGTTTTTT; clone size: many; V gene: TRBV28; J gene: TRBJ2-2; CDR3 length: 15; D gene: TRBD1
CDR3 protein: CASNEGGSQETQYF; CDR3 DNA: TGTGCCAGCAACGAGGGTGGCAGCCAAGAGACCCAGTACTTC; clone size: many; V gene: TRBV5-4; J gene: TRBJ2-5; CDR3 length: 14; D gene: .
CDR3 protein: CASSFTGLAEGGTDTQYF; CDR3 DNA: TGTGCCAGCAGTTTCACGGGACTAGCGGAAGGTGGCACAGATACGCAGTATTTT; clone size: many; V gene: TRBV28; J gene: TRBJ2-3; CDR3 length: 18; D gene: TRBD2
CDR3 protein: CASSFWDSNYGYTF; CDR3 DNA: TGTGCCAGCAGCTTTTGGGACAGCAACTATGGCTACACCTTC; clone size: .; V gene: TRBV5-8; J gene: TRBJ1-2; CDR3 length: 14; D gene: TRBD1
CDR3 protein: CASSLLGLNTEAFF; CDR3 DNA: TGTGCCAGCAGCTTGTTGGGTTTGAACACTGAAGCTTTCTTT; clone size: many; V gene: TRBV5-6; J gene: TRBJ1-1; CDR3 length: 14; D gene: .
CDR3 protein: CATSSGNQPQHF; CDR3 DNA: TGTGCCACCAGTTCAGGCAATCAGCCCCAGCATTTT; clone size: many; V gene: TRBV24-1; J gene: TRBJ1-5; CDR3 length: 12; D gene: .
CDR3 protein: CASSLPGGGPNTQYF; CDR3 DNA: TGTGCCAGCAGCTTGCCAGGGGGAGGACCTAATACGCAGTATTTT; clone size: many; V gene: TRBV7-2; J gene: TRBJ2-3; CDR3 length: 15; D gene: .
CDR3 protein: CASSLGPYTGLHEQFF; CDR3 DNA: TGTGCCAGCAGCTTAGGCCCTTACACAGGTCTCCATGAGCAGTTCTTC; clone size: many; V gene: TRBV7-3; J gene: TRBJ2-1; CDR3 length: 16; D gene: .
CDR3 protein: CASSSAQGKETQYF; CDR3 DNA: TGTGCCAGCAGTTCCGCCCAGGGAAAAGAGACCCAGTACTTC; clone size: many; V gene: TRBV28; J gene: TRBJ2-5; CDR3 length: 14; D gene: .
CDR3 protein: CASSSPPDWGQYF; CDR3 DNA: TGTGCCAGCAGCTCCCCCCCCGACTGGGGACAGTACTTC; clone size: many; V gene: TRBV7-2; J gene: TRBJ2-7; CDR3 length: 13; D gene: .
CDR3 protein: CASSPRASLMNNEQFF; CDR3 DNA: TGTGCCAGCAGTCCGAGGGCGTCCTTAATGAACAATGAGCAGTTCTTC; clone size: many; V gene: TRBV28; J gene: TRBJ2-1; CDR3 length: 16; D gene: .
CDR3 protein: CASSLIELAGPETQYF; CDR3 DNA: TGTGCCAGCAGTCTAATTGAACTAGCGGGTCCGGAGACCCAGTACTTC; clone size: many; V gene: TRBV25-1; J gene: TRBJ2-5; CDR3 length: 16; D gene: TRBD2
CDR3 protein: CASSPGWGGRETQYF; CDR3 DNA: TGCGCCAGCAGCCCTGGTTGGGGGGGCAGAGAGACCCAGTACTTC; clone size: .; V gene: TRBV5-1; J gene: TRBJ2-5; CDR3 length: 15; D gene: .
CDR3 protein: CASSTYSVADTQYF; CDR3 DNA: TGCGCCAGCAGCACCTACTCGGTGGCAGATACGCAGTATTTT; clone size: .; V gene: TRBV5-1; J gene: TRBJ2-3; CDR3 length: 14; D gene: .